This T cell receptor (beta chain) was profiled in a study of blood T cells in healthy people across ages. A second PCR, run for roughly 7 to 12 cycles, used a sample-barcoded 5' primer plus a J-beta primer mix. TCRdb called the 5' RACE reads again in MiXCR, with one record for every CDR3 protein. The sample includes about 730,000 distinct CDR3 sequences, around 40% of them seen just once. This clonotype came up a few times. Its target is not known. Findings of the study overall: Shifts in expanded clonotypes may have been confounded by donor CMV status, which was unknown.

What was sequenced was blood. This clonotype was obtained from a woman aged 55-70 years in good health.

DNA for the CDR3: TGTGCCAGCAGTTACTCGTGGGGGTCGGGGACAGATACGCAGTATTTT. Its protein is CASSYSWGSGTDTQYF. This chain links TRBV6-6 with TRBJ2-3; D is possibly TRBD1 or TRBD2 (5 bases each). This CDR3 region has 16 residues. V was pared by 0 bases and J by 3 bases, with 13 bases between. Germline V gene sequence: CDR1 MNHNY, CDR2 SVGAGI (reference sequence).